This T cell receptor (beta chain) was observed in a study of shared clonotypes between healthy human individuals. Produced via immunoSEQ multiplex PCR; TCRdb's table is partial and in-frame only. This sample has 2,500,000 or so clones, with 85% to 95% found just once. The V end was cut by 7 bases, the J end by 4 bases, with 12 bases between. Germline V gene lookup returns CDR1 MNHNS and CDR2 SASEGT. This CDR3 contains 13 residues. The sequencing sample was made of naive CD4+ T cells from PBMCs. Subset of the sample: CD45RA+ positively selected. The receptor comes from a man younger than 35 in good health. Some clones in this sample may be carry-over from other donors' samples. The rearrangement joins TRBV6-1 to TRBJ2-3; the D gene is possibly TRBD1 (6 bases). CDR3 DNA: TGTGCCAGCACCCAACAGGGTTCAGATACGCAGTATTTT. Protein: CASTQQGSDTQYF.